The 27 T cell receptor beta chains below come from one sample, sequenced in a study of blood T cell repertoires in COVID-19. The protocol was immunoSEQ multiplex PCR, while the TCRdb copy is restricted to in-frame clones and leaves out a portion. The sample holds more than 150,000 clones, roughly four fifths seen once. Sequencing was done on a sample of PBMCs or T cells enriched from blood (not recorded which). Every receptor here comes from a man in his forties or fifties who had recovered from COVID-19.

The chain uses TRBV28 and TRBJ1-1; 9 bases fit TRBD1. Germline V CDR1 and CDR2: MDHEN, SYDVKM. J was trimmed by 8 bases and V by 5 bases; bases with no gene match: 6. The CDR3 totals 13 residues. The CDR3 DNA sequence: TGTGCCAGCAGTCTACAGGGGGCGCCGGAAGCTTTCTTT. Protein sequence: CASSLQGAPEAFF.

The V call is TRBV7-3, the J call TRBJ2-6, with 13 nucleotides matching TRBD2. J was trimmed by 1 base and V by 5 bases; bases with no gene match: 2. This CDR3 contains 17 residues. Germline values: CDR1 SGHTA, CDR2 FQGTGA. CDR3 in amino acids: CASSRTSGGSGANVLTF. CDR3 sequence (DNA): TGTGCCAGCAGCCGGACTAGCGGGGGTTCTGGGGCCAACGTCCTGACTTTC.

The V and J genes are TRBV6-2 or TRBV6-3 and TRBJ1-4, with D possibly TRBD1 on 6 matching bases. The germline V gene has CDR1 MNHEY and CDR2 SVGEGT. The CDR3 is 18 amino acids. V was pared by 2 bases and J by 2 bases, with 18 bases between. The CDR3 region is CASSYGIQGVSTNEKLFF. Here the CDR3 DNA reads TGTGCCAGCAGTTACGGAATACAGGGAGTGTCGACTAATGAAAAACTGTTTTTT.

The chain is built from TRBV2 and TRBJ1-2; possible D gene TRBD1, 5 bases. V gave up 7 bases and J gave up 2 bases, with 8 bases separating them. The CDR3 sequence is 12 residues long. Germline V gives CDR1 SNHLY, CDR2 FYNNEI. CDR3 coding DNA: TGTGCCAGCAACCGACAGAACTATGGCTACACCTTC. Encoded protein: CASNRQNYGYTF. Full variable domain (outside the CDR3, taken from reference TRBV2 and TRBJ1-2): EPEVTQTPSHQVTQMGQEVILRCVPISNHLYFYWYRQILGQKVEFLVSFYNNEISEKSEIFDDQFSVERPDGSNFTLKIRSTKLEDSAMYFCASNRQNYGYTFGSGTRLTVV.

The rearrangement uses TRBV2 and TRBJ1-4; D is perhaps TRBD1 (5 bases). The CDR3 runs to 17 residues. Per the germline V gene, CDR1 is SNHLY and CDR2 is FYNNEI. The ends were cut back, 1 base at V and 7 bases at J, with 19 bases in the middle. CDR3 in DNA: TGTGCCAGCAGTGAAGGGCCCCCCGGAGGGAGGGGTGAAAAACTGTTTTTT. This sequence encodes CASSEGPPGGRGEKLFF.

The rearrangement links TRBV27 to TRBJ2-7; TRBD1 matches at 10 bases. This CDR3 spans 18 amino acids. Germline values: CDR1 MNHEY, CDR2 SMNVEV (reference sequence). Trimming removed 5 bases from V and 0 bases from J; junction bases left unmatched: 13. The CDR3 here is CASSRRDRGPLSSYEQYF. The CDR3 coding sequence is TGTGCCAGCAGTCGCCGGGACAGGGGTCCCCTCAGCTCCTACGAGCAGTACTTC.

This chain uses TRBV19 with TRBJ2-7, with TRBD1 matching 7 bases. CDR3 length equals 15 residues. Trimming removed 5 bases from V and 2 bases from J; junction bases left unmatched: 9. Germline V gene sequence: CDR1 LNHDA, CDR2 SQIVND (reference sequence). The CDR3 is CASSFRQGGAYEQYF. The DNA of the CDR3 is TGTGCCAGTAGTTTTCGACAGGGCGGCGCCTACGAGCAGTACTTC.

The chain employs TRBV29-1 and TRBJ2-1; 7 nucleotides match TRBD1. With 3 bases clipped from V and 4 bases from J, the junction kept 18 bases outside the gene matches. The CDR3 spans 18 residues. The germline gives CDR1 SQVTM, CDR2 ANQGSEA. CDR3 residues: CSVEDRSPRSQIYNEQFF. For the CDR3, the DNA is TGCAGCGTTGAGGACAGGTCGCCACGTAGCCAGATTTACAATGAGCAGTTCTTC.

The chain joins TRBV6-5 to TRBJ2-3; 8 bases fit TRBD2. CDR3 size: 16 residues. J lost 1 base, V lost 0 bases, and 3 bases had no gene match. Germline loops: CDR1 MNHEY, CDR2 SVGAGI. The CDR3 DNA sequence: TGTGCCAGCAGTTACTCGCCGCGGGGGGGCACAGATACGCAGTATTTT. It yields the protein CASSYSPRGGTDTQYF.

This chain uses TRBV7-9 with TRBJ2-7, with 10 bases aligning to TRBD2. Trimming at V came to 5 bases and at J to 2 bases, leaving 6 bases not matched to a gene. Looked up from germline, CDR1 is SEHNR and CDR2 is FQNEAQ (reference sequence). The CDR3 extends over 15 amino acids. Written as DNA, the CDR3 is TGTGCCAGCAGCATTGGACTAGCGGAGACCTACGAGCAGTACTTC. This translates into CASSIGLAETYEQYF.

The V and J genes are TRBV7-6 and TRBJ2-1; 11 bases map to TRBD2. The CDR3 spans 17 residues. V trimming: 2 bases; J trimming: 5 bases; junction bases outside the gene matches: 8. Germline-derived CDR1 and CDR2 are SGHVS and FNYEAQ. The CDR3 loop is CASSLRLAGNFDNEQFF. CDR3 DNA: TGTGCCAGCAGCTTACGACTAGCGGGGAACTTCGACAATGAGCAGTTCTTC.

The CDR3 reads CASSLGTGDQPQHF. The CDR3 region has the DNA TGTGCCAGCTCACTTGGGACAGGAGATCAGCCCCAGCATTTT. The V gene is TRBV18, the J gene TRBJ1-5; 8 bases align to TRBD1. Germline V gene lookup returns CDR1 KGHSH and CDR2 LQKENI. Losses at the gene ends were 4 bases for V and 5 bases for J; bases not matched to a gene: 4. The CDR3 has 14 amino acids.

CDR3 sequence reads: CASSSGLAGVSSYNEQFF. CDR3 DNA sequence: TGTGCCAGCAGTTCCGGACTAGCGGGGGTAAGCTCCTACAATGAGCAGTTCTTC. This chain uses TRBV28 with TRBJ2-1; 13 bases align to TRBD2. J lost 0 bases, V lost 4 bases, and 6 bases had no gene match. The germline CDR1 and CDR2 sequences are MDHEN and SYDVKM. CDR3 length equals 18 residues.

This chain uses TRBV15 with TRBJ1-5, with D uncertain. The CDR3 runs 12 residues. V dropped 5 bases and J dropped 5 bases, with 7 bases sitting between them. The V gene's germline CDR1 is LNHNV and CDR2 YYDKDF (reference sequence). The CDR3 nucleotides are TGTGCCACCAGCTTTCGAGATCAGCCCCAGCATTTT. This gives the protein CATSFRDQPQHF. Based on the CDR3 plus reference TRBV15 and TRBJ1-5, the full variable domain is DAMVIQNPRYQVTQFGKPVTLSCSQTLNHNVMYWYQQKSSQAPKLLFHYYDKDFNNEADTPDNFQSRRPNTSFCFLDIRSPGLGDTAMYLCATSFRDQPQHFGDGTRLSIL.

V gene TRBV5-1 combines with J gene TRBJ2-3; 8 nucleotides line up with TRBD2. The CDR3 runs to 16 residues. Trimming took 1 base from V and 2 from J; bases not matched to a gene: 6. Looked up from germline, CDR1 is SGHRS and CDR2 is YFSETQ. The CDR3 DNA is TGCGCCAGCAGCTTGTTAACGGGAGGGTCCACAGATACGCAGTATTTT. Its translation is CASSLLTGGSTDTQYF.

The chain couples TRBV19 to TRBJ2-7; 10 bases line up with TRBD2. This CDR3 has 15 residues. Losses at the gene ends were 2 bases for V and 0 bases for J; bases not matched to a gene: 1. Germline V gives CDR1 LNHDA, CDR2 SQIVND (reference sequence). CDR3 sequence: CASSIQRGGSYEQYF. CDR3 sequence (DNA): TGTGCCAGTAGTATACAGCGGGGGGGCTCCTACGAGCAGTACTTC.

The V and J genes are TRBV4-2 and TRBJ2-7; D possibly corresponds to TRBD2 (5 bases). CDR3 length: 16 residues. V was shortened by 1 base and J by 6 bases, with 19 bases between the two germline ends. The germline V gene has CDR1 LGHNA and CDR2 YNFKEQ. The CDR3 DNA is TGTGCCAGCAGCCAAGGAGAGGACTTCTCGAGGGCCGAGCAGTACTTC. Its translation is CASSQGEDFSRAEQYF.

The chain recombines TRBV7-9 with TRBJ2-1; D is possibly TRBD1 (6 bases). This CDR3 has 15 residues. Trimming took off 5 bases at V and 3 bases at J, with 14 bases between the two ends. CDR1 and CDR2 from the germline V gene are SEHNR and FQNEAQ (reference sequence). This CDR3 is CASSMVLGGYNEQFF. CDR3 in DNA: TGTGCCAGCAGCATGGTATTAGGGGGCTACAATGAGCAGTTCTTC.

The rearrangement links TRBV5-6 to TRBJ2-5; tentatively, D is TRBD1 (5 bases). This CDR3 spans 15 amino acids. Germline V lookup: CDR1 SGHDT, CDR2 YYEEEE. The V end was cut by 5 bases, the J end by 1 base, with 15 bases between. DNA for the CDR3: TGTGCCAGCAGTTTTGAGGTGACAGTCCAAGAGACCCAGTACTTC. Translated: CASSFEVTVQETQYF.

The rearrangement uses TRBV5-1 and TRBJ2-2; the match to TRBD2 covers 8 bases. The junction had 5 bases not matched to a gene; V was cut back by 4 bases and J by 6 bases. The length of the CDR3 is 14 residues. Germline lookup yields CDR1 SGHRS and CDR2 YFSETQ. CDR3 amino acids: CASSARGGPGELFF. CDR3 nucleotide sequence: TGCGCCAGCAGCGCCCGGGGGGGACCCGGGGAGCTGTTTTTT.

The chain uses TRBV10-3 and TRBJ1-2; D is ambiguous. Looked up from germline, CDR1 is ENHRY and CDR2 is SYGVKD. This CDR3 is built from 11 residues. V lost 5 bases, J lost 2 bases, and 3 bases lay in between. The CDR3 sequence is CAISSNYGYTF. The CDR3 DNA is TGTGCCATCAGTTCAAACTATGGCTACACCTTC.

The J gene is TRBJ2-7, the V gene TRBV6-5; the match to TRBD1 covers 12 bases. Looked up from germline, CDR1 is MNHEY and CDR2 is SVGAGI. This CDR3 comprises 12 residues. After removal of 8 bases from V and 5 bases from J, the junction contained 1 base not matched to a gene. This CDR3 reads CASGTGGDEQYF. The CDR3 coding sequence is TGTGCCAGCGGGACAGGGGGCGACGAGCAGTACTTC.

The chain uses TRBV3-1 (or the pseudogene TRBV3-2) and TRBJ1-2; TRBD1 agrees at 10 bases. The V and J ends lost 1 base and 8 bases, in that order; junction bases with no gene match: 10. There are 16 residues in the CDR3. In germline, CDR1 is LGHDT, CDR2 YNNKEL (reference sequence). The CDR3 sequence: CASSQGTSTGGRGYTF. CDR3 sequence (DNA): TGTGCCAGCAGCCAAGGAACGTCGACAGGGGGCAGAGGCTACACCTTC.

The J gene is TRBJ1-1, the V gene TRBV16; D is unresolved. This CDR3 has 14 amino acids. Trimming took 1 base from V and 2 from J, leaving 8 bases between them. CDR1 KGHSY and CDR2 FQNENV come from the germline V gene. The CDR3 here is CASSQFTANTEAFF. CDR3 in DNA: TGTGCCAGCAGCCAATTCACAGCTAACACTGAAGCTTTCTTT.

Only one count was recorded for this clone. This rearrangement joins TRBV7-9 to TRBJ2-3; D is possibly TRBD2 (6 bases). Germline-derived CDR1 and CDR2 are SEHNR and FQNEAQ (reference sequence). Trimming took off 8 bases at V and 1 base at J, with 13 bases between the two ends. This CDR3 comprises 14 residues. As DNA, the CDR3 is TGTGCCAGCCTCCTAGCGTCAGGCACAGATACGCAGTATTTT. It yields the protein CASLLASGTDTQYF.

The chain is built from TRBV11-1 and TRBJ2-7, with 7 bases aligning to TRBD1. This CDR3 region has 15 residues. V dropped 5 bases and J dropped 2; count of bases not matched to a gene: 9. The germline V gene has CDR1 SGHAT and CDR2 FQDESV (reference sequence). The CDR3 nucleotides are TGTGCCAGCAGCCAGGGCCTCGACAGGGCCTACGAGCAGTACTTC. It specifies CASSQGLDRAYEQYF.

V usage is TRBV27 and J usage is TRBJ1-2; TRBD1 matches 10 bases. The V and J ends lost 3 bases and 4 bases, in that order; junction bases with no gene match: 17. The germline V gene encodes CDR1 MNHEY and CDR2 SMNVEV (reference sequence). This CDR3 has 19 residues. The CDR3 here is CASSFLTGTGAPLVYGYTF. The CDR3 bases are TGTGCCAGCAGTTTCCTAACTGGGACAGGGGCTCCTTTGGTCTATGGCTACACCTTC.